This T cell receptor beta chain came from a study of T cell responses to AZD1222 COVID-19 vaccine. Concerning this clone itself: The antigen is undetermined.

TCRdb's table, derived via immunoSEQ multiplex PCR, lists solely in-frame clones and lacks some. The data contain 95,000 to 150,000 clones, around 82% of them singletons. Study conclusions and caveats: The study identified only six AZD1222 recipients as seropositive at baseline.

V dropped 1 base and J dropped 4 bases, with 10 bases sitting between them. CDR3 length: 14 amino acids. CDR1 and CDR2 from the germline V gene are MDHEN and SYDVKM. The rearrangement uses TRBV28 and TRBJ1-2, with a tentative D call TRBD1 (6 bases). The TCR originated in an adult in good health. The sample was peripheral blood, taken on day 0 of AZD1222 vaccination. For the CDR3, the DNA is TGTGCCAGCAGTTTATATCAGGGGACCTATGGCTACACCTTC. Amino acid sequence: CASSLYQGTYGYTF.